Below, 4 T cell receptor beta chains from the same sample are listed, as sequenced in a study of identical twins. TCRdb processed the 5' RACE reads anew with MiXCR; each CDR3 protein has one entry. The sample lists more than 650,000 distinct CDR3 sequences, around 5.7% seen once, with about 2% in the top ten. Sequenced: naive T cells sorted from blood. These TCRs come from a man between 18 and 35 years old in good health.

This clonotype was detected ten times or more. V usage is TRBV20-1 and J usage is TRBJ2-7, with TRBD2 as a possible D gene (6 bases). V was shortened by 6 bases and J by 7 bases, with 16 bases between the two germline ends. This CDR3 has 12 amino acids. Germline CDR1 reads DFQATT; CDR2 reads SNEGSKA (reference sequence). CDR3 sequence reads: CSAGTFPREQYF. For the CDR3, the DNA is TGCAGTGCAGGGACTTTTCCCCGGGAGCAGTACTTC.

This clonotype occurred many times. An end of the junction differs from the germline gene, which may be a read error. The genes are TRBV6-1 and TRBJ2-1; D might be TRBD2 (5 bases). CDR1 is MNHNS and CDR2 is SASEGT in the germline V gene. The CDR3 totals 11 residues. The CDR3, as DNA: TGTGCCAGCACTAGAGGCGGAGGCCTGATCTTC. Protein: CASTRGGGLIF.

The rearrangement links TRBV6-1 to TRBJ2-1, with D possibly TRBD2 on 5 matching bases. The CDR3 loop spans 12 amino acids. CDR1 MNHNS and CDR2 SASEGT come from the germline V gene. V lost 1 base and J lost 12, with 10 bases in between. In DNA, the CDR3 is TGTGCCAGCAGTGAAGTCGGGGTTGGGCAGTTCTTC. Translating it yields CASSEVGVGQFF.

The sample holds a few counts of this clonotype. The chain joins TRBV3-1 to TRBJ2-3, with 11 nucleotides matching TRBD2. Losses at the gene ends were 0 bases for V and 4 bases for J; bases not matched to a gene: 3. Germline-derived CDR1 and CDR2 are LGHDT and YNNKEL (reference sequence). This CDR3 spans 16 amino acids. For the CDR3, the DNA is TGTGCCAGCAGCCAAGAGCTAGCGGGAGGCGCAGATACGCAGTATTTT. Protein sequence: CASSQELAGGADTQYF.